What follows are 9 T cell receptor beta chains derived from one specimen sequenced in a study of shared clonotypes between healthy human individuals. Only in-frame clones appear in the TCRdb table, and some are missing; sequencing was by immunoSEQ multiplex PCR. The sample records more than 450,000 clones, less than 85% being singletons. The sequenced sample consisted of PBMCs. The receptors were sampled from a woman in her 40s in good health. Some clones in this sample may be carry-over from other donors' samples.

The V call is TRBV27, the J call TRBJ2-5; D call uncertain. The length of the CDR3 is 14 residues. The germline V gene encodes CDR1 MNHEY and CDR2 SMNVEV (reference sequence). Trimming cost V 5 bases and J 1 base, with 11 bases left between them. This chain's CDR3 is CASSPRYTQETQYF. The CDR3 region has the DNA TGTGCCAGCAGTCCTCGATACACCCAAGAGACCCAGTACTTC.

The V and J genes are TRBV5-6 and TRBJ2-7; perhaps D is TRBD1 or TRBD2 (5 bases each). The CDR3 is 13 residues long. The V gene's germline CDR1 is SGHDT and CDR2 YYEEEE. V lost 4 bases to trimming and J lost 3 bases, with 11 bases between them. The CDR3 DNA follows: TGTGCCAGCAGCACGGGACGGATCTACGAGCAGTACTTC. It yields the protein CASSTGRIYEQYF.

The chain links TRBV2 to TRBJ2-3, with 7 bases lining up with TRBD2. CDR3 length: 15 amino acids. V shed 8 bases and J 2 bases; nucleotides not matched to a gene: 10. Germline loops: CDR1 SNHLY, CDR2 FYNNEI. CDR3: CASGRGSAVTDTQYF. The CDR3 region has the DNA TGTGCCAGCGGGCGGGGGTCGGCGGTCACAGATACGCAGTATTTT. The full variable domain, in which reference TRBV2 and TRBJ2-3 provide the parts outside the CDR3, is EPEVTQTPSHQVTQMGQEVILRCVPISNHLYFYWYRQILGQKVEFLVSFYNNEISEKSEIFDDQFSVERPDGSNFTLKIRSTKLEDSAMYFCASGRGSAVTDTQYFGPGTRLTVL.

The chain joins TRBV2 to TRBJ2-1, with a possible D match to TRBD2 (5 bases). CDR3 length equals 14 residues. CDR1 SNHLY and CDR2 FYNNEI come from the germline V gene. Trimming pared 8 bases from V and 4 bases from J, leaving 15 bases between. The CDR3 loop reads CASDPTTLYNEQFF. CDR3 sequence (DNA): TGTGCCAGCGATCCGACTACCCTATACAATGAGCAGTTCTTC.

CDR3 nucleotides: TGTGCCAGCAGCCCCCAGGTGGGTCACGAGCAGTACTTC. Protein: CASSPQVGHEQYF. This chain links TRBV7-9 with TRBJ2-5; D is undetermined. The better agreement between TRBJ2-7 and the DNA end casts doubt on the J call. This CDR3 region has 13 residues. CDR1 and CDR2 (germline): SEHNR, FQNEAQ (reference sequence).

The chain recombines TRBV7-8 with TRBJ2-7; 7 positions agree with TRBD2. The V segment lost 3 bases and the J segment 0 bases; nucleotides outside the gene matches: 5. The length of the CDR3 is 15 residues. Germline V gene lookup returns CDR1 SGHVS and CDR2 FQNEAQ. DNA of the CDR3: TGTGCCAGCAGCTTTGGGGCTAGCGGCTCCTACGAGCAGTACTTC. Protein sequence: CASSFGASGSYEQYF.

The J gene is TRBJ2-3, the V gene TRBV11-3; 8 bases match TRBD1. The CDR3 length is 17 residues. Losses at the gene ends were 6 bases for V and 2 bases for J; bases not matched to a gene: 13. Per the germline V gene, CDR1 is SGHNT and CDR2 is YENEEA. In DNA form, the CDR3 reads TGTGCCAGCAGTAATCCCCGGGGACAGGTGTCCACAGATACGCAGTATTTT. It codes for CASSNPRGQVSTDTQYF.

The CDR3 protein is CASRSGLAPYEQYF. Written as DNA, the CDR3 is TGTGCCAGTAGATCGGGACTAGCCCCCTACGAGCAGTACTTC. The chain uses TRBV19 and TRBJ2-7; 9 nucleotides line up with TRBD2. The CDR3 totals 14 residues. Germline loops: CDR1 LNHDA, CDR2 SQIVND (reference sequence). After removal of 6 bases from V and 2 bases from J, the junction contained 5 bases not matched to a gene.

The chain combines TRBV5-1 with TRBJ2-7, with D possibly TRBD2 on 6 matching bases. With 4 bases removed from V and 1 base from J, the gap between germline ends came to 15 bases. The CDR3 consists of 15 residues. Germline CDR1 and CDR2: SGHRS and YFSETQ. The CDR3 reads CASSRRGGESYEQYF. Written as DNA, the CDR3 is TGCGCCAGCAGCCGGAGGGGTGGGGAATCCTACGAGCAGTACTTC.